The next 30 T cell receptor beta chains were all read from a single sample in a study of cytomegalovirus exposure and HLA in healthy donors. In the PCR, 60 Vbeta and 13 Jbeta primers were used. Method: immunoSEQ multiplex PCR; TCRdb's copy keeps in-frame clones and lacks some. The sample has hundreds of thousands of clones, 80% to 85% seen once. The specimen sequenced was PBMCs. Receptors originate from a boy between 2 and 15 years old in good health and CMV-seronegative.

The gene calls are TRBV5-6 and TRBJ1-2, with no clear D. Trimming shortened V by 2 bases and J by 0 bases, and 17 bases separated the two germline ends. This CDR3 comprises 17 residues. From germline, CDR1 is SGHDT and CDR2 YYEEEE. CDR3 coding DNA: TGTGCCAGCAGCTTTTTGGGTGGGGAGCCGGCTAACTATGGCTACACCTTC. The encoded protein is CASSFLGGEPANYGYTF.

This sequence joins TRBV11-3 and TRBJ2-2; perhaps TRBD2 as D (6 bases). V was shortened by 5 bases and J by 2 bases, with 12 bases between the two germline ends. The germline V gene encodes CDR1 SGHNT and CDR2 YENEEA. This CDR3 region has 15 residues. CDR3 in DNA: TGTGCCAGCAGCCCAGGACTACCTAACACCGGGGAGCTGTTTTTT. It is translated as CASSPGLPNTGELFF.

The chain has TRBV29-1 and TRBJ1-2; 9 bases agree with TRBD1. With V trimmed by 5 bases and J by 0 bases, 10 bases remained unmatched. This CDR3 is built from 16 residues. Germline V gene sequence: CDR1 SQVTM, CDR2 ANQGSEA. CDR3 DNA: TGCAGCGTTCGGCCCTTTACAGGGGGCCCTAACTATGGCTACACCTTC. As protein: CSVRPFTGGPNYGYTF.

DNA of the CDR3: TGTGCCTGGAGCACAGGGGCCGAGCAGTACTTC. This gives the protein CAWSTGAEQYF. The chain couples TRBV30 to TRBJ2-7; 7 bases are shared with TRBD1. V trimming: 3 bases; J trimming: 6 bases; junction bases outside the gene matches: 2. Germline loops: CDR1 GTSNPN, CDR2 SVGIG (reference sequence). The CDR3 runs to 11 residues.

This chain uses TRBV11-2 with TRBJ2-1, with a weak D call TRBD2 (6 bases). In germline, CDR1 is SGHAT, CDR2 FQNNGV. This CDR3 comprises 16 residues. The V gene lost 3 bases and the J gene lost 0 bases, with 12 bases spanning the gap. CDR3 coding DNA: TGTGCCAGCAGCTTTATGATCGGGAGCTCCTACAATGAGCAGTTCTTC. Amino acids: CASSFMIGSSYNEQFF.

The chain recombines TRBV19 with TRBJ2-7; 10 bases are shared with TRBD2. Germline values: CDR1 LNHDA, CDR2 SQIVND (reference sequence). The CDR3 has 14 residues. Trimming took 7 bases from V and 3 from J; bases not matched to a gene: 6. The CDR3 here is CASTRTSGDYEQYF. DNA for the CDR3: TGTGCCAGTACTCGGACTAGCGGAGACTACGAGCAGTACTTC.

The chain uses TRBV27 and TRBJ2-7; no clear D gene. Germline V lookup: CDR1 MNHEY, CDR2 SMNVEV (reference sequence). Trimming took off 6 bases at V and 5 bases at J, with 14 bases between the two ends. The CDR3 has 13 amino acids. The chain's CDR3 is CASRTGSFNEQYF. The CDR3, as DNA: TGTGCCAGCAGAACCGGGTCCTTTAACGAGCAGTACTTC.

The CDR3 sequence: CASSFSRDVGYTF. The CDR3 bases are TGTGCCAGCAGCTTTTCCAGGGATGTTGGCTACACCTTC. The chain recombines TRBV7-9 with TRBJ1-2, with TRBD1 as a possible D gene (5 bases). V was trimmed by 3 bases and J by 7 bases, leaving 12 bases between them. The CDR3 covers 13 residues. Germline-derived CDR1 and CDR2 are SEHNR and FQNEAQ (reference sequence).

This chain joins TRBV30 and TRBJ2-7; D may be TRBD2 (6 bases). V shed 5 bases and J shed 4 bases, with 15 bases lying between them. The CDR3 runs 13 residues. CDR1 and CDR2 (germline): GTSNPN, SVGIG (reference sequence). CDR3: CAWGVGGTYEQYF. For the CDR3, the DNA is TGTGCCTGGGGGGTTGGCGGGACTTACGAGCAGTACTTC.

The chain is built from TRBV4-1 and TRBJ1-2; no reliable D call. Per the germline V gene, CDR1 is MGHRA and CDR2 is YSYEKL. The length of the CDR3 is 14 residues. With 1 base removed from V and 3 bases from J, the gap between germline ends came to 9 bases. The CDR3 spells CASSQVGVYYGYTF. DNA for the CDR3: TGCGCCAGCAGCCAAGTCGGGGTGTACTATGGCTACACCTTC.

This chain connects TRBV29-1 to TRBJ1-4, with 9 bases aligning to TRBD1. The CDR3 runs to 13 residues. The germline V gene encodes CDR1 SQVTM and CDR2 ANQGSEA. The junction had 1 base not matched to a gene; V was cut back by 6 bases and J by 2 bases. CDR3 sequence reads: CSVDRGTNEKLFF. DNA of the CDR3: TGCAGCGTGGACAGGGGTACTAATGAAAAACTGTTTTTT.

The chain combines TRBV5-6 with TRBJ2-3, with 13 bases matching TRBD2. V lost 4 bases and J lost 3; bases outside the gene matches: 11. Germline CDR1 and CDR2: SGHDT and YYEEEE. The length of the CDR3 is 18 residues. Here the CDR3 DNA reads TGTGCCAGCAGCCGCTCCGGACTAGCGGGAGAGGCGACAGATACGCAGTATTTT. Translation: CASSRSGLAGEATDTQYF.

This clone has a single count. CDR3: CASSLRELRETQYF. For the CDR3, the DNA is TGCGCCAGCAGCTTGCGGGAGTTGAGAGAGACCCAGTACTTC. J is TRBJ2-5 and V is TRBV5-1, with D perhaps matching TRBD2 (6 bases). There are 14 residues in the CDR3. Germline CDR1 reads SGHRS; CDR2 reads YFSETQ. The germline V and J ends were trimmed by 1 base and 4 bases, with 11 bases remaining between them. The complete variable domain, with remaining parts taken from reference TRBV5-1 and TRBJ2-5, reads KAGVTQTPRYLIKTRGQQVTLSCSPISGHRSVSWYQQTPGQGLQFLFEYFSETQRNKGNFPGRFSGRQFSNSRSEMNVSTLELGDSALYLCASSLRELRETQYFGPGTRLLVL.

In its sample, this clone was seen a few times. The chain uses TRBV10-3 and TRBJ2-7, with D maybe TRBD2 (6 bases). The CDR3 is made up of 15 amino acids. The germline CDR1 and CDR2 sequences are ENHRY and SYGVKD. Trimming took 6 bases from V and 3 from J, leaving 18 bases between them. DNA of the CDR3: TGTGCCATCAGCGGGGGTTTTAGGCCGGACTACGAGCAGTACTTC. Translating gives CAISGGFRPDYEQYF.

The rearrangement links TRBV7-9 to TRBJ2-1; 7 positions agree with TRBD1. Germline assignment: CDR1 SEHNR and CDR2 FQNEAQ (reference sequence). This CDR3 is 16 amino acids long. V shed 5 bases and J 0 bases; nucleotides not matched to a gene: 7. CDR3 in DNA: TGTGCCAGCAGCCGAAGGGACAGCCCCTCCTACAATGAGCAGTTCTTC. Its protein is CASSRRDSPSYNEQFF.

This chain joins TRBV6-5 and TRBJ1-5, with 7 bases matching TRBD1. Germline CDR1 MNHEY, CDR2 SVGAGI. This CDR3 spans 15 amino acids. V shed 6 bases and J 2 bases; nucleotides not matched to a gene: 7. The CDR3 loop reads CASSRGTDRNQPQHF. The CDR3 coding sequence is TGTGCCAGCAGCCGCGGGACAGATCGCAATCAGCCCCAGCATTTT.

This clone was counted once. This chain joins TRBV11-2 and TRBJ2-7, with 10 bases matching TRBD2. J was trimmed by 1 base and V by 6 bases; bases with no gene match: 9. This CDR3 spans 16 amino acids. The germline gives CDR1 SGHAT, CDR2 FQNNGV. The CDR3: CASSPLAGGLSYEQYF. As DNA, the CDR3 is TGTGCCAGCAGTCCGTTAGCGGGGGGTTTATCCTACGAGCAGTACTTC.

This chain connects TRBV7-2 to TRBJ1-5; 10 bases line up with TRBD1. The CDR3 has 16 amino acids. Trimming removed 3 bases from V and 2 bases from J; junction bases left unmatched: 4. Per the germline V gene, CDR1 is SGHTA and CDR2 is FQGNSA. The CDR3 loop reads CASSLYGQGGNQPQHF. DNA for the CDR3: TGTGCCAGCAGCTTGTACGGACAGGGGGGCAATCAGCCCCAGCATTTT.

The V call is TRBV19, the J call TRBJ1-5; no definite D call. CDR3 length equals 13 residues. Trimming pared 9 bases from V and 5 bases from J, leaving 14 bases between. Germline CDR1 reads LNHDA; CDR2 reads SQIVND (reference sequence). The CDR3 here is CASSEASHQPQHF. CDR3 DNA: TGTGCCAGCTCGGAGGCCAGTCATCAGCCCCAGCATTTT.

J is TRBJ2-3 and V is TRBV10-2; D is perhaps TRBD1 (5 bases). This CDR3 has 13 amino acids. Trimming took 6 bases from V and 4 from J, leaving 11 bases between them. CDR1 and CDR2 (germline): WSHSY, SAAADI. CDR3 sequence: CASSGSRADTQYF. The CDR3 DNA reads TGCGCCAGCAGCGGTTCCAGGGCAGATACGCAGTATTTT.

This clone was observed a few times. The J gene is TRBJ2-7, the V gene TRBV10-3; TRBD1 matches 9 bases. This CDR3 has 12 amino acids. Trimming took 10 bases from V and 5 from J; bases not matched to a gene: 6. Germline V CDR1 and CDR2: ENHRY, SYGVKD. The CDR3 DNA sequence: TGTGCCACGGACAGGGGAGGGGACGAGCAGTACTTC. This sequence encodes CATDRGGDEQYF.

V and J are TRBV5-1 and TRBJ2-2, with D possibly matching TRBD1 (5 bases). Germline lookup yields CDR1 SGHRS and CDR2 YFSETQ. The CDR3 totals 16 residues. Trimming took 0 bases from V and 1 from J, leaving 10 bases between them. CDR3 loop: CASSLAGSENTGELFF. CDR3 bases: TGCGCCAGCAGCTTGGCAGGGTCTGAGAACACCGGGGAGCTGTTTTTT.

The rearrangement uses TRBV14 and TRBJ1-1; D uncertain. The CDR3 length is 15 residues. Germline CDR1 is SGHDN and CDR2 is FVKESK. Trimming removed 0 bases at V and 4 bases at J, with 12 bases between. The CDR3: CASSQDQPLSTEAFF. CDR3 in DNA: TGTGCCAGCAGCCAAGATCAACCGCTGAGCACTGAAGCTTTCTTT.

The J gene is TRBJ2-7, the V gene TRBV7-9; 9 bases fit TRBD1. The CDR3 covers 15 residues. Germline-derived CDR1 and CDR2 are SEHNR and FQNEAQ (reference sequence). After removal of 5 bases from V and 5 bases from J, the junction contained 10 bases not matched to a gene. The CDR3 loop reads CASSNTRDREHEQYF. In nucleotides, the CDR3 is TGTGCCAGCAGCAATACCCGGGACAGGGAGCACGAGCAGTACTTC.

This sequence joins TRBV6-1 and TRBJ1-2, with TRBD1 matching 7 bases. Unmatched junction bases numbered 5, after V lost 0 bases and J lost 7 bases. Per germline, CDR1 MNHNS and CDR2 SASEGT. This CDR3 is built from 14 residues. CDR3 amino acids: CASSEAVGGGGYTF. Written as DNA, the CDR3 is TGTGCCAGCAGTGAAGCGGTAGGGGGCGGTGGCTACACCTTC.

The rearrangement joins TRBV30 to TRBJ2-3, with a weak D call TRBD2 (6 bases). There are 14 residues in the CDR3. The ends were cut back, 3 bases at V and 0 bases at J, with 10 bases in the middle. Germline V gene lookup returns CDR1 GTSNPN and CDR2 SVGIG (reference sequence). CDR3 DNA sequence: TGTGCCTGGAGGGAAGGGACTAGCACAGATACGCAGTATTTT. Protein product: CAWREGTSTDTQYF. Together with reference TRBV30 and TRBJ2-3, the CDR3 gives the full variable domain: SQTIHQWPATLVQPVGSPLSLECTVEGTSNPNLYWYRQAAGRGLQLLFYSVGIGQISSEVPQNLSASRPQDRQFILSSKKLLLSDSGFYLCAWREGTSTDTQYFGPGTRLTVL.

This rearrangement joins TRBV11-2 to TRBJ2-7, with D maybe TRBD2 (5 bases). This CDR3 is 14 amino acids long. The V end was cut by 6 bases, the J end by 2 bases, with 14 bases between. The germline gives CDR1 SGHAT, CDR2 FQNNGV. DNA for the CDR3: TGTGCCAGCAGTGAGAGCGGAAAGACCTACGAGCAGTACTTC. This encodes CASSESGKTYEQYF.

This chain uses TRBV11-3 with TRBJ2-3; 10 bases line up with TRBD2. CDR3 length: 15 residues. V dropped 2 bases and J dropped 5; count of bases not matched to a gene: 4. The germline V gene encodes CDR1 SGHNT and CDR2 YENEEA. DNA for the CDR3: TGTGCCAGCAGCTTACTAGCGGGAGCTAGAGATACGCAGTATTTT. Translated, it gives CASSLLAGARDTQYF.

This clone occurred once. The chain combines TRBV18 with TRBJ2-3; TRBD1 aligns across 8 bases. Trimming removed 1 base from V and 0 bases from J; junction bases left unmatched: 3. Germline CDR1 reads KGHSH; CDR2 reads LQKENI. The CDR3 sequence is 16 residues long. The CDR3 reads CASSPQQGESTDTQYF. For the CDR3, the DNA is TGTGCCAGCTCACCACAACAGGGGGAGAGCACAGATACGCAGTATTTT. The whole variable domain, filled in from reference TRBV18 and TRBJ2-3, reads NAGVMQNPRHLVRRRGQEARLRCSPMKGHSHVYWYRQLPEEGLKFMVYLQKENIIDESGMPKERFSAEFPKEGPSILRIQQVVRGDSAAYFCASSPQQGESTDTQYFGPGTRLTVL.

The count of this clone is one. The V call is TRBV7-3, the J call TRBJ2-3, with 12 bases matching TRBD2. V was pared by 4 bases and J by 3 bases, with 2 bases of the junction left unmatched. Germline CDR1 SGHTA, CDR2 FQGTGA. This CDR3 contains 15 residues. In nucleotides, the CDR3 is TGTGCCAGCAGCTCTAGCGGGGGGGCTACAGATACGCAGTATTTT. It codes for CASSSSGGATDTQYF.